This TCR beta chain was identified during a study of blood T cell repertoires in COVID-19. Study-wide background: Sources were T cells, B-cell-depleted T cells, or PBMCs; the material itself was cDNA or gDNA.

Sequencing was performed with immunoSEQ multiplex PCR; in TCRdb, only in-frame clones are kept and a portion is missing. This sample has 250,000 or so clones, with around 88% found just once. The CDR3 contains 13 residues. Trimming removed 6 bases at V and 8 bases at J, with 16 bases between. CDR1 is KGHSH, CDR2 LQKENI, per germline. The sequence derives from a man at least 80 years old with acute or convalescent COVID-19. The chain joins TRBV18 to TRBJ1-2, with unresolved D. The sample was peripheral blood. The chain's CDR3 is CASSPQAVPGYTF. CDR3 nucleotides: TGTGCCAGCTCGCCCCAAGCGGTCCCCGGCTACACCTTC.